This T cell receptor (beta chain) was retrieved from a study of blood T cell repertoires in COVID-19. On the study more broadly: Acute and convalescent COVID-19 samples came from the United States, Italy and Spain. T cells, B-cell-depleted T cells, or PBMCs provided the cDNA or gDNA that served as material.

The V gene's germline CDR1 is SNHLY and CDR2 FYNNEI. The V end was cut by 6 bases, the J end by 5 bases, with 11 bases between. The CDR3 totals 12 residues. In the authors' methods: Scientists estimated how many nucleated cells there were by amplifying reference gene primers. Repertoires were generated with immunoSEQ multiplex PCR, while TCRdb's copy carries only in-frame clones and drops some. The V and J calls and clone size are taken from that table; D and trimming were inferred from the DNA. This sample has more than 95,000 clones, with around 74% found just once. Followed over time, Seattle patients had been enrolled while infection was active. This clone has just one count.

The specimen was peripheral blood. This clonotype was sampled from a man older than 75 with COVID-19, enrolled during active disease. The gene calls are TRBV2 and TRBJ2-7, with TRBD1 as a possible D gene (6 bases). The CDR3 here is CASRMYRDEQYF. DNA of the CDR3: TGTGCCAGCAGGATGTACAGGGACGAGCAGTACTTC. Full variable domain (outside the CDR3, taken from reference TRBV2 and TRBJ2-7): EPEVTQTPSHQVTQMGQEVILRCVPISNHLYFYWYRQILGQKVEFLVSFYNNEISEKSEIFDDQFSVERPDGSNFTLKIRSTKLEDSAMYFCASRMYRDEQYFGPGTRLTVT.